The 32 T cell receptor beta chains in this list originate from one sample, sequenced in a study of CD8+CD57+ T cells in acquired aplastic anemia. Genomic DNA constituted the template upon which TCR beta VDJ and CDR3 profiling was performed. TCRdb redid the calling of the reads with MiXCR, one entry per CDR3 protein. The table lists some 410,000 distinct CDR3 sequences, about two thirds of them singletons. The sequencing input was sorted CD4+, CD8+, or CD8+CD57+ T cells (not recorded which) from PBMCs. The receptors were sampled from a human donor in good health, serving as a control.

This clonotype has a single count. CDR3 DNA sequence: TGTGCCAGCAGCTTAGCCCCGCAAGAGACCCAGTACTTCTTTTTT. Translating it yields CASSLAPQETQYFFF. The chain carries TRBV7-9 and TRBJ1-4; D unclear. Looked up from germline, CDR1 is SEHNR and CDR2 is FQNEAQ (reference sequence). Trimming took off 0 bases at V and 17 bases at J, with 22 bases between the two ends. This CDR3 is 15 amino acids long. The full variable domain, with the rest looked up from reference TRBV7-9 and TRBJ1-4, is DTGVSQNPRHKITKRGQNVTFRCDPISEHNRLYWYRQTLGQGPEFLTYFQNEAQLEKSRLLSDRFSAERPKGSFSTLEIQRTEQGDSAMYLCASSLAPQETQYFFFGSGTQLSVL.

A word on this clonotype: The CDR3 does not close with the conserved phenylalanine or tryptophan, likely indicating a read error. The rearrangement joins TRBV7-8 to TRBJ2-7, with D possibly matching TRBD2 (6 bases). CDR1 SGHVS and CDR2 FQNEAQ come from the germline V gene. The CDR3 is 12 amino acids. The CDR3 loop reads CASSLAHYAQYL. The CDR3 nucleotides read TGTGCCAGCAGCCTAGCGCATTACGCGCAGTACCTC.

This clonotype has just a few counts. This chain connects TRBV19 to TRBJ1-6, with TRBD1 as a possible D gene (6 bases). V was trimmed by 3 bases and J by 7 bases, leaving 13 bases between them. The CDR3 is made up of 15 amino acids. Looked up from germline, CDR1 is LNHDA and CDR2 is SQIVND (reference sequence). The CDR3 loop reads CASSIVSRGNSPLHF. Here the CDR3 DNA reads TGTGCCAGTAGTATCGTTAGCAGGGGCAATTCACCCCTCCACTTT. Drawing the rest from reference TRBV19 and TRBJ1-6, the complete variable domain is DGGITQSPKYLFRKEGQNVTLSCEQNLNHDAMYWYRQDPGQGLRLIYYSQIVNDFQKGDIAEGYSVSREKKESFPLTVTSAQKNPTAFYLCASSIVSRGNSPLHFGNGTRLTVT.

A remark on this clonotype: One end of the junction is discordant with germline, which a read error may explain. The V and J genes are TRBV7-4 and TRBJ1-2, with D possibly being TRBD1 (6 bases). Germline CDR1 reads SGHVT; CDR2 reads SQSDAQ. CDR3 size: 11 residues. For the CDR3, the DNA is TGTGCCAGCACCTTACCCGGGACACTGAAGTTT. It is translated as CASTLPGTLKF.

The chain combines TRBV7-2 with TRBJ2-6, with 8 bases identical to TRBD1. V shed 3 bases, J shed 0 bases, and the junction held 13 bases outside the gene matches. This CDR3 comprises 20 residues. Germline V gene data show CDR1 as SGHTA and CDR2 as FQGNSA. The CDR3 coding sequence is TGTGCCAGCAGCTTCGATTTGCGGGGACAGGTTCACTCTGGGGCCAACGTCCTGACTTTC. As protein: CASSFDLRGQVHSGANVLTF.

Of note for this clonotype: A clone one base away is much larger, so this may be a read error. V is TRBV6-4 and J is TRBJ2-5; D is perhaps TRBD1 (6 bases). CDR1 and CDR2 from the germline V gene are MRHNA and SNTAGT. CDR3 size: 15 residues. CDR3 DNA sequence: TGTGCCAACAGTGAGATGGGGGCAGGGGTCGCGACCCAGTACTTC. Translating it yields CANSEMGAGVATQYF.

This clonotype was found many times. V gene TRBV5-8 combines with J gene TRBJ2-1; possibly TRBD1 for D (5 bases). The CDR3 runs to 16 residues. Looked up from germline, CDR1 is SGHTS and CDR2 is YDEGEE. The germline V and J ends were trimmed by 1 base and 4 bases, with 15 bases remaining between them. CDR3 DNA: TGTGCCAGCAGCTTGAATCTGGGGCCCGGATACAATGAGCAGTTCTTC. This sequence encodes CASSLNLGPGYNEQFF.

This sequence joins TRBV15 and TRBJ2-3; TRBD2 matches 7 bases. This CDR3 contains 17 residues. V shed 4 bases and J 0 bases; nucleotides not matched to a gene: 10. Germline loops: CDR1 LNHNV, CDR2 YYDKDF (reference sequence). This CDR3 is CATSNQLWRGSTDTQYF. The CDR3 region has the DNA TGTGCCACCAGCAACCAACTATGGCGGGGGAGCACAGATACGCAGTATTTT.

This clonotype was picked up one time. Because the CDR3 is missing its conserved closing phenylalanine or tryptophan, this is likely a read error. The chain has TRBV7-2 and TRBJ1-5; 10 bases agree with TRBD1. CDR1 and CDR2 from the germline V gene are SGHTA and FQGNSA. With 1 base clipped from V and 5 bases from J, the junction kept 2 bases outside the gene matches. The CDR3 contains 15 residues. The CDR3, as DNA: TGTGCCAGCAGCTTAGACGGACAGGGGGATCAGCCCCAGCATTGT. Protein: CASSLDGQGDQPQHC.

This clonotype was seen only once. The DNA of the CDR3 is TGTGCCAGCAGCTTAGTGATGAGTTCACCCCTCCACTTT. It specifies CASSLVMSSPLHF. The rearrangement joins TRBV7-3 to TRBJ1-6; D is undetermined. V shed 2 bases and J shed 9 bases, with 8 bases lying between them. Germline assignment: CDR1 SGHTA and CDR2 FQGTGA. The CDR3 totals 13 residues. Together with reference TRBV7-3 and TRBJ1-6, the CDR3 gives the full variable domain: GAGVSQTPSNKVTEKGKYVELRCDPISGHTALYWYRQSLGQGPEFLIYFQGTGAADDSGLPNDRFFAVRPEGSVSTLKIQRTERGDSAVYLCASSLVMSSPLHFGNGTRLTVT.

This clonotype showed up many times. This chain links TRBV20-1 with TRBJ2-7; 7 bases align to TRBD1. V gave up 6 bases and J gave up 2 bases; unmatched junction bases: 10. Germline lookup yields CDR1 DFQATT and CDR2 SNEGSKA (reference sequence). This CDR3 has 14 amino acids. In nucleotides, the CDR3 is TGCAGTGCCCCGGGACAGTACGGTGCCTACGAGCAGTACTTC. Translated: CSAPGQYGAYEQYF.

Worth noting for this clonotype: A junction boundary mismatches the germline segment, possibly from a read error. The chain recombines TRBV9 with TRBJ1-1, with a weak D call TRBD1 (5 bases). The CDR3 length is 14 residues. Germline V gene sequence: CDR1 SGDLS, CDR2 YYNGEE. CDR3 bases: TGTGCCAGCAGCGTAGTCGGGACCCATAATTCACCCCTCTTT. It codes for CASSVVGTHNSPLF.

This clonotype has only a few counts. The rearrangement uses TRBV2 and TRBJ1-5, with 8 nucleotides matching TRBD1. Unmatched junction bases numbered 15, after V lost 6 bases and J lost 14 bases. The CDR3 loop spans 14 amino acids. CDR1 is SNHLY and CDR2 is FYNNEI in the germline V gene. CDR3 sequence (DNA): TGTGCCAGCAGCTTAGTTTACAGGGGGATCAACGAGCATTTT. It is translated as CASSLVYRGINEHF.

Points on this clonotype: The CDR3 does not close with the conserved phenylalanine or tryptophan, likely indicating a read error. Because the CDR3's place on the DNA is in doubt, the DNA is left out and the CDR3 is given as listed by TCRdb. The chain uses TRBV7-2 and TRBJ2-1; the DNA was not compared with TRBD1, the D call given in the table. The V gene's germline CDR1 is SGHTA and CDR2 FQGNSA. The CDR3 is 13 residues long, ends included. This CDR3 is CASTPTNAGGPFG.

At least ten counts were recorded for this clonotype. The gene calls are TRBV5-1 and TRBJ2-1, with D unresolved. The CDR3 is 13 residues long. Trimming stripped 0 bases from V and 5 bases from J, with 6 bases between. The germline gives CDR1 SGHRS, CDR2 YFSETQ. The CDR3 region has the DNA TGCGCCAGCAGCTTGGATCCAGACAATGAGCAGTTCTTC. Amino acids: CASSLDPDNEQFF.

Comments on this clonotype: At one of its ends the junction is not consistent with the germline gene, which may arise from a read error. The chain has TRBV7-2 and TRBJ2-2; either TRBD1 or TRBD2 may fit D (5 bases each). This CDR3 has 14 residues. Germline CDR1 SGHTA, CDR2 FQGNSA. The CDR3 protein is CASSLGPGRGSQPF. In nucleotides, the CDR3 is TGTGCCAGCAGCTTAGGGCCGGGACGGGGCAGTCAGCCCTTT.

This clonotype was counted a single time. The J gene is TRBJ2-7, the V gene TRBV15; the match to TRBD1 covers 8 bases. V gave up 8 bases and J gave up 10 bases; unmatched junction bases: 10. The CDR3 loop spans 12 amino acids. Germline-derived CDR1 and CDR2 are LNHNV and YYDKDF (reference sequence). Written as DNA, the CDR3 is TGTGCCACCGGCTCAGGGGGCTACGGCCAGTACTTC. This codes for CATGSGGYGQYF.

V usage is TRBV7-3 and J usage is TRBJ1-2; no clear D gene. The CDR3 length is 12 residues. Trimming cost V 1 base and J 8 bases, with 8 bases left between them. Germline assignment: CDR1 SGHTA and CDR2 FQGTGA. CDR3 bases: TGTGCCAGCAGCTTAATTACTACGGGCTACACCTTC. It encodes CASSLITTGYTF.

The chain links TRBV9 to TRBJ1-2; weak D call: TRBD1 (5 bases). The CDR3 covers 12 residues. V lost 0 bases and J lost 8, with 8 bases in between. The germline V gene has CDR1 SGDLS and CDR2 YYNGEE. CDR3 bases: TGTGCCAGCAGCGTAGACCGGGGGGGCTACACCTTC. Translated, it gives CASSVDRGGYTF.

This clonotype was seen a single time. This rearrangement joins TRBV6-1 to TRBJ2-5; 9 nucleotides line up with TRBD1. Germline values: CDR1 MNHNS, CDR2 SASEGT. V was pared by 8 bases and J by 9 bases, with 19 bases of the junction left unmatched. The CDR3 spans 16 residues. The DNA for the CDR3 is TGTGCCAGCGTCGTGGCAGACAGGGGGAAGAATCAGCCCCAGTACTTC. Amino acids: CASVVADRGKNQPQYF.

The genes are TRBV5-8 and TRBJ1-1; D gene unclear. This CDR3 has 13 residues. V dropped 5 bases and J dropped 5 bases, with 13 bases sitting between them. CDR1 and CDR2 (germline): SGHTS, YDEGEE. The CDR3 loop is CASSSGSWTEAFF. The CDR3 DNA follows: TGTGCCAGCAGTAGCGGTTCGTGGACTGAAGCTTTCTTT.

The V and J genes are TRBV12-3 or TRBV12-4 and TRBJ1-4; 10 bases fit TRBD1. The CDR3 runs to 15 residues. V dropped 6 bases and J dropped 10; count of bases not matched to a gene: 11. Here the CDR3 DNA reads TGTGCCAGCAGCCCAACGGGGACAGGGGTTGGAAAACTGTTTTTT. Protein: CASSPTGTGVGKLFF.

Worth noting for this clonotype: One end of the junction fails to match germline, which may point to a read error. The chain joins TRBV7-9 to TRBJ1-6, with TRBD1 as a possible D gene (6 bases). Germline CDR1 and CDR2: SEHNR and FQNEAQ (reference sequence). The CDR3 totals 14 residues. The DNA for the CDR3 is TGTGCCAGCAGCGGGATGGGGGCGAACTCCTACGAGCAGTTT. Its protein is CASSGMGANSYEQF.

This clonotype was found many times. The chain couples TRBV6-1 to TRBJ1-1; D ambiguous. The V end was cut by 0 bases, the J end by 5 bases, with 4 bases between. The germline gives CDR1 MNHNS, CDR2 SASEGT. The CDR3 is made up of 12 amino acids. The CDR3 bases are TGTGCCAGCAGTGAAGCGGAGACTGAAGCTTTCTTT. It yields the protein CASSEAETEAFF.

With regard to this clonotype: The CDR3 does not end in the conserved phenylalanine or tryptophan, so this is likely a read error. The limits of the CDR3 on the DNA are not certain, so only TCRdb's listed CDR3 is given. CDR3 residues: CATNAGYSNQPQH. The rearrangement joins TRBV2 to TRBJ2-7; TRBD1, the D gene given by the table, was not confirmed from the DNA. Per the germline V gene, CDR1 is SNHLY and CDR2 is FYNNEI. The CDR3 is 13 residues long, counting both termini.

The V call is TRBV4-1, the J call TRBJ1-1, with TRBD1 as a possible D gene (5 bases). Trimming stripped 4 bases from V and 8 bases from J, with 17 bases between. The CDR3 spans 14 residues. Germline values: CDR1 MGHRA, CDR2 YSYEKL. The chain's CDR3 is CASSPEGYSTEAFF. The CDR3 nucleotides are TGCGCCAGCAGCCCGGAGGGGTACAGTACCGAAGCTTTCTTT.

The chain has TRBV12-3 or TRBV12-4 and TRBJ1-2, with D possibly being TRBD1 (5 bases). This CDR3 comprises 17 residues. Deletions cut 5 bases from V and 6 bases from J, with 25 bases between. Written as DNA, the CDR3 is TGTGCCAGCAGTGTGGACCACAAGGACAAAGGGGACGATGGCTACACCTTC. Protein sequence: CASSVDHKDKGDDGYTF.

Remarks on this clonotype: The junction departs from germline at one end; a sequencing error may be responsible. The chain couples TRBV7-8 to TRBJ2-1; 8 bases map to TRBD1. In germline, CDR1 is SGHVS, CDR2 FQNEAQ. This CDR3 spans 14 amino acids. CDR3 amino acids: CASSLPPGGREEFF. The CDR3 coding sequence is TGTGCCAGCAGCCTGCCCCCAGGGGGCCGTGAGGAGTTCTTC.

The V and J genes are TRBV5-1 and TRBJ1-2; D possibly corresponds to TRBD1 (5 bases). This CDR3 spans 14 amino acids. The V end lost 6 bases, the J end lost 6 bases, and 18 bases lay between the germline ends. CDR1 and CDR2 (germline): SGHRS, YFSETQ. CDR3 region: CASNDGDYTDGYTF. As DNA, the CDR3 is TGCGCCAGCAACGACGGGGACTACACAGATGGCTACACCTTC.

This chain links TRBV10-3 with TRBJ2-5; 7 bases are a match to TRBD2. Germline V gene data show CDR1 as ENHRY and CDR2 as SYGVKD. V shed 6 bases and J 5 bases; nucleotides not matched to a gene: 6. The CDR3 loop spans 13 amino acids. Here the CDR3 DNA reads TGTGCCATCAGCGCGGGGGAGCGGGAGACCCAGTACTTC. The encoded protein is CAISAGERETQYF.

This sequence joins TRBV20-1 and TRBJ2-7; D is possibly TRBD2 (5 bases). The CDR3 runs 10 residues. The V gene lost 7 bases and the J gene lost 3 bases, with 7 bases spanning the gap. Germline V CDR1 and CDR2: DFQATT, SNEGSKA (reference sequence). For the CDR3, the DNA is TGCAGTGGAGGGCTCTACGAGCAGTACGTC. This codes for CSGGLYEQYV.

This chain links TRBV7-3 with TRBJ1-5; D unclear. With 5 bases removed from V and 14 bases from J, the gap between germline ends came to 16 bases. Germline lookup yields CDR1 SGHTA and CDR2 FQGTGA. The CDR3 runs to 12 residues. This CDR3 reads CASSPGPGPKHF. The DNA of the CDR3 is TGTGCCAGCAGCCCTGGACCCGGCCCTAAGCATTTT.